This T cell receptor beta chain was captured in a study of T cell responses to AZD1222 COVID-19 vaccine. Study-wide points: Donors in the cohort were predominantly white British and more often female, and clonal diversity was possibly underestimated.

Regarding this clone: Its matching antigen is unknown. One end of the junction varies from germline; a read error may be responsible.

Looked up from germline, CDR1 is MNHEY and CDR2 is SVGAGI. The CDR3 is 12 amino acids. Profiling relied on immunoSEQ multiplex PCR, and the TCRdb table lists in-frame clones only, not all of them. The sample includes approximately 100,000 clones, about nine tenths seen only once; the top ten take more than 4.5%. The chain links TRBV6-5 to TRBJ1-1; D may be TRBD1 (6 bases). This receptor was obtained from an adult in good health. Sequenced material: peripheral blood, taken on day 0 of AZD1222 vaccination. Here the CDR3 DNA reads TGTGCCAGCAGCGCCTGGGACACCACCAGGCAATTT. Translation gives CASSAWDTTRQF.